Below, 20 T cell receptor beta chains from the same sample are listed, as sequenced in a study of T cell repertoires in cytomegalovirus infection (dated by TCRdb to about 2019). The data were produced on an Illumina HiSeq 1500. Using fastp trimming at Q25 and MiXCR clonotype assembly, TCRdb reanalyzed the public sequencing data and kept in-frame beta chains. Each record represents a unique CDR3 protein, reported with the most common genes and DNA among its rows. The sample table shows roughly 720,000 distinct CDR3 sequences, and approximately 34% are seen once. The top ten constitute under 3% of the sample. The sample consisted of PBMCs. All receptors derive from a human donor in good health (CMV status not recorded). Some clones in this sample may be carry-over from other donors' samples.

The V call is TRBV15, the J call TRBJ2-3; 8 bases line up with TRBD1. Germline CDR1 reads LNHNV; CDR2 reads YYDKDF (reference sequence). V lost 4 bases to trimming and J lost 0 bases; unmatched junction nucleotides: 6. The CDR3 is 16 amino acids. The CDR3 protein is CATSTSTGDSTDTQYF. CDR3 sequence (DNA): TGTGCCACCAGCACGTCGACAGGGGACAGCACAGATACGCAGTATTTT.

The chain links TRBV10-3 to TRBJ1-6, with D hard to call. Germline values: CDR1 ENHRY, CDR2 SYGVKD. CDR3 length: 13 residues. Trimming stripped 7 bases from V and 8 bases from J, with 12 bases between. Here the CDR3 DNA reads TGTGCCATCAAAAGGAGTGAGGATTCACCCCTCCACTTT. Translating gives CAIKRSEDSPLHF.

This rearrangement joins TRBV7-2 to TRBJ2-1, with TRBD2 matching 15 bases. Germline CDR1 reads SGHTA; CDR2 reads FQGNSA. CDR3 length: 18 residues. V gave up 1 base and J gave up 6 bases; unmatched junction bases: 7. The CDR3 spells CASSLVGLAGGGRNEQFF. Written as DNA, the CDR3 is TGTGCCAGCAGCTTAGTTGGACTAGCGGGAGGGGGGCGCAATGAGCAGTTCTTC. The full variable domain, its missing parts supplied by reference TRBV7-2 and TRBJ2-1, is GAGVSQSPSNKVTEKGKDVELRCDPISGHTALYWYRQSLGQGLEFLIYFQGNSAPDKSGLPSDRFSAERTGGSVSTLTIQRTQQEDSAVYLCASSLVGLAGGGRNEQFFGPGTRLTVL.

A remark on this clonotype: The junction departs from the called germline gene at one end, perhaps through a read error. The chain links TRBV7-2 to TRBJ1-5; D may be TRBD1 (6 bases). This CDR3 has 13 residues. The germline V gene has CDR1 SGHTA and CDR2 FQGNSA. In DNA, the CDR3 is TGTGCCAGAAGCTTCGAACGGGGGCAGCCCAAGCATTTT. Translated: CARSFERGQPKHF.

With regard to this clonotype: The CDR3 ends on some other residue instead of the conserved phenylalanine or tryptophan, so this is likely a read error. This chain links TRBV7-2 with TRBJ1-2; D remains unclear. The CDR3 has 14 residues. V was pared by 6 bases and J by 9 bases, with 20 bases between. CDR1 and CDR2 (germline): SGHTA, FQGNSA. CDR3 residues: CASSYSATPVRYTL. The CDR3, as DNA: TGTGCCAGCAGTTACAGCGCTACGCCGGTACGCTACACCTTA.

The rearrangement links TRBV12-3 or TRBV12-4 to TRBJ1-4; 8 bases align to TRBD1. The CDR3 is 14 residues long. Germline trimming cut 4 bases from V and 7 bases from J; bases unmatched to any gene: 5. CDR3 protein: CASSWQGASEKLFF. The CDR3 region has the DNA TGTGCCAGCAGTTGGCAGGGGGCGAGTGAAAAACTGTTTTTT.

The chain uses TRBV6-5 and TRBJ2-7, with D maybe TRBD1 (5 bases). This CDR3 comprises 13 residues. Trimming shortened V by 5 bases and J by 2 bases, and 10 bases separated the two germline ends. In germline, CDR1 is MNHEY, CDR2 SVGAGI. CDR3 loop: CASSPDTAYEQYF. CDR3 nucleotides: TGTGCCAGCAGTCCGGACACAGCCTACGAGCAGTACTTC.

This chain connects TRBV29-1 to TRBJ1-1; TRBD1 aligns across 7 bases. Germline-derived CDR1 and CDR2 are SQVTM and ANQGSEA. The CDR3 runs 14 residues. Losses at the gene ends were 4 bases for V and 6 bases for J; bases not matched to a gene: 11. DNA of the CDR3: TGCAGCGTTGTCAGCAGGGGGGGGAAGCCTGAAGCTTTCTTT. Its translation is CSVVSRGGKPEAFF.

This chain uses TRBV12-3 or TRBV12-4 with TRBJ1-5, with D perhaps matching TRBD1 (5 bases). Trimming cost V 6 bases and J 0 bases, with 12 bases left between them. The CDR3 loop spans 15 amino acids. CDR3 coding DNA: TGTGCCAGCAGACTAGGGACCCATAGCAATCAGCCCCAGCATTTT. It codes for CASRLGTHSNQPQHF.

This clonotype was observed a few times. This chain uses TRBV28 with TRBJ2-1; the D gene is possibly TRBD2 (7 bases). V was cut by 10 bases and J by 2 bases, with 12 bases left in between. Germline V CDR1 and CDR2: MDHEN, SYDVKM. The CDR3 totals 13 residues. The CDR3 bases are TGTGCCACAGGGGAGGGCCCCTACAATGAGCAGTTCTTC. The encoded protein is CATGEGPYNEQFF. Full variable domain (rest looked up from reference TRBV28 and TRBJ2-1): DVKVTQSSRYLVKRTGEKVFLECVQDMDHENMFWYRQDPGLGLRLIYFSYDVKMKEKGDIPEGYSVSREKKERFSLILESASTNQTSMYLCATGEGPYNEQFFGPGTRLTVL.

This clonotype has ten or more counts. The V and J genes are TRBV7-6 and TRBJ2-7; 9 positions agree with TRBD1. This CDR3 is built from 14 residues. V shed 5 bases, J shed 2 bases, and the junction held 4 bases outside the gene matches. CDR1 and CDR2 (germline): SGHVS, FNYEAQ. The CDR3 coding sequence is TGTGCCAGCAGCCGAGGGACAGGGACCTACGAGCAGTACTTC. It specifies CASSRGTGTYEQYF.

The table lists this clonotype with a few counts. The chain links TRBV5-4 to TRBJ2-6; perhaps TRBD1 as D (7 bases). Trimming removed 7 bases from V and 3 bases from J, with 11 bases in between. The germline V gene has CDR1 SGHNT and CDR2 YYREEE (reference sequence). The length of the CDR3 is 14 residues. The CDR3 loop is CASGGGGGANVLTF. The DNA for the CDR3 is TGTGCCAGCGGAGGGGGCGGTGGGGCCAACGTCCTGACTTTC.

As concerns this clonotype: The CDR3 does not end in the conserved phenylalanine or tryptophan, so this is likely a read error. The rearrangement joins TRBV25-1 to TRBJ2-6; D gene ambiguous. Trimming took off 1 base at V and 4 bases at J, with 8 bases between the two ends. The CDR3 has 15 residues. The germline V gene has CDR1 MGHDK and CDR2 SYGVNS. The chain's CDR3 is CASSEFLSGANVLTL. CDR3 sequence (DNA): TGTGCCAGCAGTGAATTCTTGTCCGGGGCCAACGTCCTGACTTTA.

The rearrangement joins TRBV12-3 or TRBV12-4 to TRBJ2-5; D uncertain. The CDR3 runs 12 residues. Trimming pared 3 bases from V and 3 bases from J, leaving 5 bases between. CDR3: CASSFSEETQYF. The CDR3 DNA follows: TGTGCCAGCAGTTTTTCTGAAGAGACCCAGTACTTC.

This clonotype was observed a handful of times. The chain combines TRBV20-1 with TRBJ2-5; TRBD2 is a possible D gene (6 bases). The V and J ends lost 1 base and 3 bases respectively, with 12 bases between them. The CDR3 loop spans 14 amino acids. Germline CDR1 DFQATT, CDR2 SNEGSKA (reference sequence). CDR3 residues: CSARAGDLKETQYF. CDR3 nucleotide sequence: TGCAGTGCTAGAGCGGGAGACCTAAAAGAGACCCAGTACTTC.

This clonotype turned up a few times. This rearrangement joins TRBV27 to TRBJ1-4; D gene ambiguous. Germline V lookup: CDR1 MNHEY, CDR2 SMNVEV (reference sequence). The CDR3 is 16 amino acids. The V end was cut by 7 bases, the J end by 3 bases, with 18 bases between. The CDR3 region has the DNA TGTGCCAGCACCCGAGACGGCGGGTCGGCTAATGAAAAACTGTTTTTT. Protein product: CASTRDGGSANEKLFF.

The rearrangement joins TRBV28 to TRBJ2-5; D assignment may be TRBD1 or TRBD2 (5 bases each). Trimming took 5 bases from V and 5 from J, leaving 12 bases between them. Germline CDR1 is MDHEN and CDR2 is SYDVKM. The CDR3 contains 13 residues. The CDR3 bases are TGTGCCAGCAGTCGGGGACCCGAGGAGACCCAGTACTTC. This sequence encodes CASSRGPEETQYF.

CDR3: CARTRDLGGEKLFF. CDR3 nucleotide sequence: TGTGCCCGCACCCGGGACTTGGGAGGTGAAAAACTGTTTTTT. The chain is built from TRBV25-1 and TRBJ1-4, with D possibly TRBD1 on 5 matching bases. CDR1 is MGHDK, CDR2 SYGVNS, per germline. V shed 11 bases and J shed 7 bases, with 20 bases lying between them. The CDR3 extends over 14 amino acids. The full variable domain, with the rest looked up from reference TRBV25-1 and TRBJ1-4, is EADIYQTPRYLVIGTGKKITLECSQTMGHDKMYWYQQDPGMELHLIHYSYGVNSTEKGDLSSESTVSRIRTEHFPLTLESARPSHTSQYLCARTRDLGGEKLFFGSGTQLSVL.

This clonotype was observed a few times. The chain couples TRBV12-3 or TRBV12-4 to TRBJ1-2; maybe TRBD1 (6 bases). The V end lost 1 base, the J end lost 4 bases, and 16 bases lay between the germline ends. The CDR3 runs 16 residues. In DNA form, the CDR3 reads TGTGCCAGCAGTTTAGTTGGGGGGGCGGTCGGCTATGGCTACACCTTC. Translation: CASSLVGGAVGYGYTF.

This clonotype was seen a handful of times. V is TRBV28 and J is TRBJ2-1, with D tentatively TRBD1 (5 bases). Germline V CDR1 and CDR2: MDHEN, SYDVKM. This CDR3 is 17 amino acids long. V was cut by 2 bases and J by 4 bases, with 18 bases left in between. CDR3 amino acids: CASSLSVAQGIYNEQFF. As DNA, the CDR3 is TGTGCCAGCAGTTTAAGCGTGGCGCAGGGAATATACAATGAGCAGTTCTTC.